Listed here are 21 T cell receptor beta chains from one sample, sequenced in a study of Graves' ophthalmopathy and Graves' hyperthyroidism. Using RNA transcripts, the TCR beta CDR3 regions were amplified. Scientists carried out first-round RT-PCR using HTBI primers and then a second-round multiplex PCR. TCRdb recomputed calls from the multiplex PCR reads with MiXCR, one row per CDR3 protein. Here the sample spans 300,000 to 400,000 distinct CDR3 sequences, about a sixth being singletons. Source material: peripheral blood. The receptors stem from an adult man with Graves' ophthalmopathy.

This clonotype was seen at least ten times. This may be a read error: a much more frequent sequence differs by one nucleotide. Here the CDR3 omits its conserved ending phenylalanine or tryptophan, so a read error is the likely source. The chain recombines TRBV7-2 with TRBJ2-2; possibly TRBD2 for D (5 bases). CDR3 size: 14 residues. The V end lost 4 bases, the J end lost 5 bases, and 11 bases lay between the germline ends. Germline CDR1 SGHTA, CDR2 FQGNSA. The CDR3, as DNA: TGTGCCAGCAGCTATATGAGGGCAACCGGGGAGCTGTTTCTT. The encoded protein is CASSYMRATGELFL.

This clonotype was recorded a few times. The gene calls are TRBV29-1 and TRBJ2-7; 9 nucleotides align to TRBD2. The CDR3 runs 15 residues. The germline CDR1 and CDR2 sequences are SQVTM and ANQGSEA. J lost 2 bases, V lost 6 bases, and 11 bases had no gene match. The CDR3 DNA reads TGCAGCGTCCAAAGCCCGGGCGGGAGGGCCTACGAGCAGTACTTC. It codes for CSVQSPGGRAYEQYF.

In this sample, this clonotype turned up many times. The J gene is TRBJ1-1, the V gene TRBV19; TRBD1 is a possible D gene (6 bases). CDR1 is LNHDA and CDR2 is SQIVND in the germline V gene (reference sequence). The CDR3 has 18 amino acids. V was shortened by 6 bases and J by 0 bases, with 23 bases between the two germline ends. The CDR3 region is CASSLGGFGRAMNTEAFF. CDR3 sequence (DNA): TGTGCCAGTAGCTTGGGGGGCTTTGGACGTGCCATGAACACTGAAGCTTTCTTT.

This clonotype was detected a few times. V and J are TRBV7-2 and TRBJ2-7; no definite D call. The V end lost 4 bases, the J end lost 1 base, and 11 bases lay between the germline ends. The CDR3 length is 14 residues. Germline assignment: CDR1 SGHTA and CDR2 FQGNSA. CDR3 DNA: TGTGCCAGCAGCTCCTGCCGATATTCCTACGAGCAGTACTTC. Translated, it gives CASSSCRYSYEQYF.

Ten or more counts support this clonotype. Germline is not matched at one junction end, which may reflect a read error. As DNA, the CDR3 is TGTGCCAGTAGTAGAAGACAGGGATGGAATCAGCCCCAGCAATTT. It codes for CASSRRQGWNQPQQF. The V and J genes are TRBV19 and TRBJ1-5; the match to TRBD1 covers 7 bases. This CDR3 has 15 residues. Germline CDR1 reads LNHDA; CDR2 reads SQIVND (reference sequence).

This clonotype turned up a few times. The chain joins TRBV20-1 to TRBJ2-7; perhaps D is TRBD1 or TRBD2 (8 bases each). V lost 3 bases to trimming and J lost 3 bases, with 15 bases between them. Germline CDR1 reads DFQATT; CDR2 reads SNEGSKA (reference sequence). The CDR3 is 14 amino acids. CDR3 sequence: CSASFSGTGYEQYF. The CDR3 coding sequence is TGCAGTGCTAGTTTTAGCGGGACAGGCTACGAGCAGTACTTC.

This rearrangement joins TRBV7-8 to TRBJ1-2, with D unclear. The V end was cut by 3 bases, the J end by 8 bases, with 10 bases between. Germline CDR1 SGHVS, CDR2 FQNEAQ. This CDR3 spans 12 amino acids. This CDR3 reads CASSLPDRGYTF. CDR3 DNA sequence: TGTGCCAGCAGCTTGCCCGACCGCGGCTACACCTTC. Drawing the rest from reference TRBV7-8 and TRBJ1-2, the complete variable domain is GAGVSQSPRYKVAKRGQDVALRCDPISGHVSLFWYQQALGQGPEFLTYFQNEAQLDKSGLPSDRFFAERPEGSVSTLKIQRTQQEDSAVYLCASSLPDRGYTFGSGTRLTVV.

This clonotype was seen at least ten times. The CDR3 DNA follows: TGTGCCAGCAGTAAACGGAGCAATCAGCCCCAGCATTTT. Translation gives CASSKRSNQPQHF. The J gene is TRBJ1-5, the V gene TRBV12-3 or TRBV12-4, with D unresolved. V dropped 5 bases and J dropped 1 base, with 6 bases sitting between them. The length of the CDR3 is 13 residues.

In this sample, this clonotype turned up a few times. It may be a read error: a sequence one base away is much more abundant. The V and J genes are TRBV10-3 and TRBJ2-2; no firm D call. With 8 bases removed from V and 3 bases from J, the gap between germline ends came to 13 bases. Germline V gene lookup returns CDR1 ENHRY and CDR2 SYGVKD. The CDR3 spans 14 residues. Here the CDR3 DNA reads TGTGCCATCGTCGGAGAAGCGTACACCGGGGAGCTGTTTTTT. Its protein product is CAIVGEAYTGELFF.

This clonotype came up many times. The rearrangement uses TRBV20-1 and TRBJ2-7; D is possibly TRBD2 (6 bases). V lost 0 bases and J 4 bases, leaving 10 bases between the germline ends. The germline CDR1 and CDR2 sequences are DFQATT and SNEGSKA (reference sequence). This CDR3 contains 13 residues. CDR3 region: CSARDGGIYEQYF. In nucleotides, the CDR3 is TGCAGTGCTAGAGATGGGGGGATATACGAGCAGTACTTC.

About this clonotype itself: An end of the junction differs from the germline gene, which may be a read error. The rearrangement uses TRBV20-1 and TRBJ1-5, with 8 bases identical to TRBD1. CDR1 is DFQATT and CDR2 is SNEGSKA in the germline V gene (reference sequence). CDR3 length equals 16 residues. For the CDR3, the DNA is TGCAGTGCTACGGGACAGGTGGTACAGGAGCATCAGCCCCAGCCTTTT. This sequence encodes CSATGQVVQEHQPQPF.

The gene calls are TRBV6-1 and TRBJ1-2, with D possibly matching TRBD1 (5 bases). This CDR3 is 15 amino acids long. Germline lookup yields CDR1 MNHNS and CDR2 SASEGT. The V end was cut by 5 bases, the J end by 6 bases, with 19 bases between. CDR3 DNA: TGTGCCAGCAGTACATGGACCCAGGGAGGGCATGGCTACACCTTC. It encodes CASSTWTQGGHGYTF.

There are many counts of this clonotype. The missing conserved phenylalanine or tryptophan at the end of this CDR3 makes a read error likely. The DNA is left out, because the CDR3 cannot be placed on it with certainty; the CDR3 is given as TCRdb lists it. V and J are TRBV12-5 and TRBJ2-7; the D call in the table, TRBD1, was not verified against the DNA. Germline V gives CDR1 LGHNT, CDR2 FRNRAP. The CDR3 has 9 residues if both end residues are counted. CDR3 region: CASGLVYPG.

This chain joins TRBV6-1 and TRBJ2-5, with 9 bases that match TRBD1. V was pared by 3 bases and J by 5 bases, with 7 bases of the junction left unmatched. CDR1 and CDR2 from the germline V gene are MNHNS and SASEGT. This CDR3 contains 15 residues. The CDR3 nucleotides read TGTGCCAGCAGTGAGAGGGACAGGGACGGCGAGACCCAGTACTTC. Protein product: CASSERDRDGETQYF.

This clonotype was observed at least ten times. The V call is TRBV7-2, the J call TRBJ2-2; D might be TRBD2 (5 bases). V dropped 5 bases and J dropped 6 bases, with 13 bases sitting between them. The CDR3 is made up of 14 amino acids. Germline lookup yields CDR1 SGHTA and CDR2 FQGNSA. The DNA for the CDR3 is TGTGCCAGCAGCCCCTGGACTTGGGCCGGGGAGCTGTTTTTT. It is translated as CASSPWTWAGELFF.

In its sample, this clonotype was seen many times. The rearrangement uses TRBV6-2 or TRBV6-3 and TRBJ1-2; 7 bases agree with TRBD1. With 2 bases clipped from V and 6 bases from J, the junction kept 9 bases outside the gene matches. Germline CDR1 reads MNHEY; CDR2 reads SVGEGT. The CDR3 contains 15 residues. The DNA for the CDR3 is TGTGCCAGCAGTTACCCACCAGGGACAGAGGATGGCTACACCTTC. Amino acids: CASSYPPGTEDGYTF.

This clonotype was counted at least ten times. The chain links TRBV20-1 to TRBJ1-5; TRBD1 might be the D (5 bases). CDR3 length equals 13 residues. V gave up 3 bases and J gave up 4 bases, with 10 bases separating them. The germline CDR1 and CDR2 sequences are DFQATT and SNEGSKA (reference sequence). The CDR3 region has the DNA TGCAGTGCTAGGGGACCAGCAAATCAGCCCCAGCATTTT. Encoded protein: CSARGPANQPQHF.

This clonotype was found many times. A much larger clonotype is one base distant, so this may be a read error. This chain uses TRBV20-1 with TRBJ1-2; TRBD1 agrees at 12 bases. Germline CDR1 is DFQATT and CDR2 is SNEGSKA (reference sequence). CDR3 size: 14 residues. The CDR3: CSAGGGTGGKGCTF. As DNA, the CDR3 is TGCAGTGCTGGGGGGGGGACAGGGGGCAAGGGCTGCACCTTC.

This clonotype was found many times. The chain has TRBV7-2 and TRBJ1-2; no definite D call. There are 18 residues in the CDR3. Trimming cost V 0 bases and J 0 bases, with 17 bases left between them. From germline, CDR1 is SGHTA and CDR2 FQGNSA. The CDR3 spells CASSLALLSAGSNYGYTF. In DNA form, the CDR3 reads TGTGCCAGCAGCTTAGCGCTACTCAGTGCGGGGTCTAACTATGGCTACACCTTC.

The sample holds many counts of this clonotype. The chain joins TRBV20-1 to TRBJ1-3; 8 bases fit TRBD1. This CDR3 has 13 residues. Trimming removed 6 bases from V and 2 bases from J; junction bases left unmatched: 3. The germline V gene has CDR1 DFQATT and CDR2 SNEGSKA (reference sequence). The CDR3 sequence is CSAQTGAGNTIYF. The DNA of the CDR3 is TGCAGTGCCCAGACAGGGGCTGGAAACACCATATATTTT.

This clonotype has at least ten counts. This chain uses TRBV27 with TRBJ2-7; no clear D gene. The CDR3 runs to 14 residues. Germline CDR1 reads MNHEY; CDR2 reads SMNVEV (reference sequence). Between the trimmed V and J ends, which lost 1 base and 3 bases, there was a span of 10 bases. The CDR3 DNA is TGTGCCAGCAGTTTATTCGCGGAGTACTACGAGCAGTACTTC. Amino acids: CASSLFAEYYEQYF.